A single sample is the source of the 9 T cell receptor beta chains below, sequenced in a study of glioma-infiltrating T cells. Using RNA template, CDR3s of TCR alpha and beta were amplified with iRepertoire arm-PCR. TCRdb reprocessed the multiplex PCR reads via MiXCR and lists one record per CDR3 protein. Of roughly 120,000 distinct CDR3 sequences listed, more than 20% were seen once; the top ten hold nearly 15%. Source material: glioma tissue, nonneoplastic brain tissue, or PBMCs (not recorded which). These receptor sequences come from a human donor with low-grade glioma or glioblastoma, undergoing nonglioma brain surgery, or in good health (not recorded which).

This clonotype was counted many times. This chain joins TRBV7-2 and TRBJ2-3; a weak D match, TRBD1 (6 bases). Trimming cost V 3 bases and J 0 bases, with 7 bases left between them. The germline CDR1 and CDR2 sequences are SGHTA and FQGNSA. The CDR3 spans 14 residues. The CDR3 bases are TGTGCCAGCAGCTTTGGACAGAGCACAGATACGCAGTATTTT. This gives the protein CASSFGQSTDTQYF.

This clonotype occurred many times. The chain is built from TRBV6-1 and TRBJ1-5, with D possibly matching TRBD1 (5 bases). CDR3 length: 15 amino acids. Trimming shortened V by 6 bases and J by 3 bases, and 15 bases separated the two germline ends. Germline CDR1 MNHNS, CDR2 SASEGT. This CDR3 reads CASRGGPQNNQPQHF. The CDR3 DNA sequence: TGTGCCAGCAGGGGGGGACCGCAAAACAATCAGCCCCAGCATTTT.

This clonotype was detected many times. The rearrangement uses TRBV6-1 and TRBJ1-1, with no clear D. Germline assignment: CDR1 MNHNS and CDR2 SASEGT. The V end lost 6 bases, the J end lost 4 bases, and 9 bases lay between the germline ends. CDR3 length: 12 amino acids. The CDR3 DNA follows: TGTGCCAGCAGCCCCCGGCCCACTGAAGCTTTCTTT. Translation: CASSPRPTEAFF.

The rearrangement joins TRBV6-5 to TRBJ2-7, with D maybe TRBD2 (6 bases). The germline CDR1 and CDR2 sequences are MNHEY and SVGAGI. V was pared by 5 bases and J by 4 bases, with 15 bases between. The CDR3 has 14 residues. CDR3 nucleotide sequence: TGTGCCAGCAGTCCCCAGTGGAGGGCGTACGAGCAGTACTTC. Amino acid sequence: CASSPQWRAYEQYF.

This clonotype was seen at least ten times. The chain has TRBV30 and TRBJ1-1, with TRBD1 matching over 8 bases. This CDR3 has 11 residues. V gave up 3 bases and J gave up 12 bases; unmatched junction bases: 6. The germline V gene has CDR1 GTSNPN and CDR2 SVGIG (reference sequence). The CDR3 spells CAWRVGQETFF. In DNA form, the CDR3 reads TGTGCCTGGAGAGTGGGACAGGAAACTTTCTTT. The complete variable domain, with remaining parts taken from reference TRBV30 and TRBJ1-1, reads SQTIHQWPATLVQPVGSPLSLECTVEGTSNPNLYWYRQAAGRGLQLLFYSVGIGQISSEVPQNLSASRPQDRQFILSSKKLLLSDSGFYLCAWRVGQETFFGQGTRLTVV.

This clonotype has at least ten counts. CDR3 loop: CASSQRPAQDTQYF. DNA of the CDR3: TGTGCCAGCAGCCAAAGGCCCGCACAAGATACGCAGTATTTT. This rearrangement joins TRBV14 to TRBJ2-3; D not resolved. This CDR3 is built from 14 residues. The V and J ends lost 2 bases and 5 bases respectively, with 11 bases between them. CDR1 and CDR2 from the germline V gene are SGHDN and FVKESK.

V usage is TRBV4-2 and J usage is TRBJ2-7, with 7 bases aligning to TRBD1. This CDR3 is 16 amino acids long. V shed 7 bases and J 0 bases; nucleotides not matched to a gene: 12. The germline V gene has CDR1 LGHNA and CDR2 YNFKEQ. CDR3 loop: CASTRMTGLSSYEQYF. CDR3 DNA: TGTGCCAGCACCCGGATGACAGGGTTAAGCTCCTACGAGCAGTACTTC.

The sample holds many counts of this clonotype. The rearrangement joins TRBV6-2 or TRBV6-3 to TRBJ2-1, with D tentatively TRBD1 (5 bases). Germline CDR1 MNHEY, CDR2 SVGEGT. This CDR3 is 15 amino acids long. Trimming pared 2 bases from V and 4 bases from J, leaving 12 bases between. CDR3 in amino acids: CASSYRRGIYNEQFF. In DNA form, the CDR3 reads TGTGCCAGCAGTTACCGAAGGGGTATTTACAATGAGCAGTTCTTC.

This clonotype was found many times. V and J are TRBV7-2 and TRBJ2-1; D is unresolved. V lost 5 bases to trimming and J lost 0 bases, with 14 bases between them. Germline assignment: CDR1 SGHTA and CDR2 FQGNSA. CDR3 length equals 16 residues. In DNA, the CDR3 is TGTGCCAGCAGCCCATTGACTCGTGGCTCCTACAATGAGCAGTTCTTC. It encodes CASSPLTRGSYNEQFF. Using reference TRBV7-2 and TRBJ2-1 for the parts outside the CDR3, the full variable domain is GAGVSQSPSNKVTEKGKDVELRCDPISGHTALYWYRQSLGQGLEFLIYFQGNSAPDKSGLPSDRFSAERTGGSVSTLTIQRTQQEDSAVYLCASSPLTRGSYNEQFFGPGTRLTVL.